Below are 3 T cell receptor beta chains sequenced from a single sample in a study of blood T cell repertoires in COVID-19. Clones were read by immunoSEQ multiplex PCR, and TCRdb kept only the in-frame ones, dropping some. Here the sample spans about 250,000 clones, roughly 81% being singletons. Material for sequencing was PBMCs or T cells enriched from blood (not recorded which). These TCRs come from a woman aged 45-65 years who had been exposed to COVID-19.

The V and J genes are TRBV5-5 and TRBJ2-5; 13 bases line up with TRBD2. V lost 4 bases, J lost 3 bases, and 3 bases stayed unmatched. The CDR3 length is 15 residues. Looked up from germline, CDR1 is SGHKS and CDR2 is YYEKEE (reference sequence). The CDR3 bases are TGTGCCAGCAGCGCGACTAGCGGGGGGAAAGAGACCCAGTACTTC. Translating it yields CASSATSGGKETQYF. Full variable domain (missing parts from reference TRBV5-5 and TRBJ2-5): DAGVTQSPTHLIKTRGQQVTLRCSPISGHKSVSWYQQVLGQGPQFIFQYYEKEERGRGNFPDRFSARQFPNYSSELNVNALLLGDSALYLCASSATSGGKETQYFGPGTRLLVL.

The chain couples TRBV2 to TRBJ1-1; D gene uncertain. The CDR3 sequence is 10 residues long. V was trimmed by 7 bases and J by 10 bases, leaving 10 bases between them. Germline assignment: CDR1 SNHLY and CDR2 FYNNEI. The CDR3 DNA is TGTGCCAGCACGGTGTCTAGAGCTTTCTTT. Translation: CASTVSRAFF.

The chain joins TRBV28 to TRBJ2-1, with D unclear. CDR1 and CDR2 (germline): MDHEN, SYDVKM. The CDR3 totals 14 residues. The V and J ends lost 4 bases and 10 bases respectively, with 17 bases between them. CDR3 residues: CASSSPTQVYEQFF. The CDR3 coding sequence is TGTGCCAGCAGTTCCCCTACTCAGGTTTACGAGCAGTTCTTC.